This T cell receptor (beta chain) was retrieved from a study of blood T cell repertoires in COVID-19. Study summary: Spain, Italy and the United States supplied samples that represented acute and convalescent COVID-19. Nucleic acid was either cDNA or gDNA, and it came from T cells, B-cell-depleted T cells, or PBMCs.

Sequenced by immunoSEQ multiplex PCR; TCRdb stores in-frame clones only, minus some. The data hold 110,000 to 150,000 clones, with 86% observed a single time. This CDR3 contains 14 residues. Looked up from germline, CDR1 is SGHTA and CDR2 is FQGTGA. Germline trimming cut 5 bases from V and 4 bases from J; bases unmatched to any gene: 6. Grouping used clinical history reported by participants in a survey and questionnaire. For recovered donors of Cohort 3, there were two negative PCRs, clearance, or symptom resolution. This chain links TRBV7-3 with TRBJ2-7, with 9 bases matching TRBD1. This clonotype originated in a middle-aged man who had recovered from COVID-19. The sequenced material came from PBMCs or T cells enriched from blood (not recorded which). CDR3 sequence: CASSPGTGSYEQYF. The CDR3 DNA sequence: TGTGCCAGCAGCCCGGGGACAGGGAGTTACGAGCAGTACTTC.